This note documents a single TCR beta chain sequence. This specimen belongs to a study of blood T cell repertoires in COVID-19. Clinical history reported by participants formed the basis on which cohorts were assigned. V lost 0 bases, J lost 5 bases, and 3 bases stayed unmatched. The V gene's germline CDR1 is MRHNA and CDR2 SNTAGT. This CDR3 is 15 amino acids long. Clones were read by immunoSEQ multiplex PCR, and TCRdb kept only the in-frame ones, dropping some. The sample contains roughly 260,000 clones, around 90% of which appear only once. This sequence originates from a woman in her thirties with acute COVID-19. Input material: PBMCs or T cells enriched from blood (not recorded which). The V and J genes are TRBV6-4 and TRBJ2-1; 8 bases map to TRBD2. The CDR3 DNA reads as TGTGCCAGCAGTGACTCTGCGGGGGGACACAATGAGCAGTTCTTC. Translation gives CASSDSAGGHNEQFF.